This is a list of T cell receptor beta chains from one sample in a study of shared clonotypes between healthy human individuals. TCRdb's copy holds only in-frame clones and misses some; the assay was immunoSEQ multiplex PCR. Of millions of clones listed, 95% are singletons. Sequenced input: naive CD4+ T cells sorted from blood. These receptors originate from a man aged 18 to 29 in good health. Both conserved end residues are part of each CDR3. The D gene is left open where the match is weak. Rows give clone size only sometimes, using once, few, many, or a class for an expanded clone.

CDR3 DNA: TGTGCCTGGAAGAACAGGGGGAATCAGCCCCAGCATTTT; CDR3 protein: CAWKNRGNQPQHF; V gene: TRBV30; clone size: once; D gene: TRBD1; J gene: TRBJ1-5
CDR3 DNA: TGTGCCAGCAGCCGGGACTCACGGACTAGCACAGATACGCAGTATTTT; CDR3 protein: CASSRDSRTSTDTQYF; V gene: TRBV5-4; clone size: -; D gene: -; J gene: TRBJ2-3
CDR3 DNA: TGCGCCAGCAGCCAGTCTCGCAGGGGAAGCACTGAAGCTTTCTTT; CDR3 protein: CASSQSRRGSTEAFF; V gene: TRBV4-1; clone size: -; D gene: -; J gene: TRBJ1-1
CDR3 DNA: TGTGCTAGTGGTTTGATAGAGGGGGGGCATTTCTCCTATAATTCACCCCTCCACTTT; CDR3 protein: CASGLIEGGHFSYNSPLHF; V gene: TRBV12-5; clone size: -; D gene: -; J gene: TRBJ1-6
CDR3 DNA: TGTGCCAGCAGCTTATCCGCTGGGAACACTGAAGCTTTCTTT; CDR3 protein: CASSLSAGNTEAFF; V gene: TRBV11-2; clone size: -; D gene: -; J gene: TRBJ1-1
CDR3 DNA: TGCAGCGTTGAAGGTCCTGGGAGCGAGCAGTACTTC; CDR3 protein: CSVEGPGSEQYF; V gene: TRBV29-1; clone size: -; D gene: -; J gene: TRBJ2-7
CDR3 DNA: TGTGCCAGCAGTTTGGTAGGTGCAGGAGGAAAACTGTTTTTT; CDR3 protein: CASSLVGAGGKLFF; V gene: TRBV28; clone size: -; D gene: -; J gene: TRBJ1-4
CDR3 DNA: TGTGCCAGCAGTGAAGTTGGGGGATCCTATGGCTACACCTTC; CDR3 protein: CASSEVGGSYGYTF; V gene: TRBV6-1; clone size: -; D gene: -; J gene: TRBJ1-2
CDR3 DNA: TGTGCCAGCAGTGGCGAGGGTTTCGGCAATCAGCCCCAGCATTTT; CDR3 protein: CASSGEGFGNQPQHF; V gene: TRBV6-1; clone size: -; D gene: -; J gene: TRBJ1-5
CDR3 DNA: TGTGCCAGCAGTACAGGTTTCGGCAATCAGCCCCAGCATTTT; CDR3 protein: CASSTGFGNQPQHF; V gene: TRBV9; clone size: -; D gene: -; J gene: TRBJ1-5
CDR3 DNA: TGTGCCAGCAGCTTAGATTCGGGGAACACTGAAGCTTTCTTT; CDR3 protein: CASSLDSGNTEAFF; V gene: TRBV7-9; clone size: -; D gene: -; J gene: TRBJ1-1
CDR3 DNA: TGTGCCAGCAGTACTACAGGGAGCTCCTACGAGCAGTACTTC; CDR3 protein: CASSTTGSSYEQYF; V gene: TRBV9; clone size: -; D gene: -; J gene: TRBJ2-7
CDR3 DNA: TGTGCCAGCAGCGGACAGATCTCTGGAAACACCATATATTTT; CDR3 protein: CASSGQISGNTIYF; V gene: TRBV6-1; clone size: -; D gene: -; J gene: TRBJ1-3
CDR3 DNA: TGTGCCAGCAGCCAAGAAGGGGGTCCGGAGCAGTTCTTC; CDR3 protein: CASSQEGGPEQFF; V gene: TRBV4-2; clone size: -; D gene: -; J gene: TRBJ2-1
CDR3 DNA: TGTGCCAGTAGTATTAACAGCCATAATTCACCCCTCCACTTT; CDR3 protein: CASSINSHNSPLHF; V gene: TRBV19; clone size: few; D gene: -; J gene: TRBJ1-6
CDR3 DNA: TGTGCCAGCAGCTTACGGCTAGCGTACAATGAGCAGTTCTTC; CDR3 protein: CASSLRLAYNEQFF; V gene: TRBV7-2; clone size: once; D gene: -; J gene: TRBJ2-1
CDR3 DNA: TGTGCCAGCAGCGCTCAGGGCGGAGGGGATGAGCAGTTCTTC; CDR3 protein: CASSAQGGGDEQFF; V gene: TRBV2; clone size: -; D gene: -; J gene: TRBJ2-1
CDR3 DNA: TGTGCCAGCTCACCGGACCTTTACTACGAGCAGTACTTC; CDR3 protein: CASSPDLYYEQYF; V gene: TRBV18; clone size: -; D gene: -; J gene: TRBJ2-7
CDR3 DNA: TGTGCCAGCAGCAGACAGGGGGCCCTCCAAGAGACCCAGTACTTC; CDR3 protein: CASSRQGALQETQYF; V gene: TRBV7-2; clone size: -; D gene: TRBD1; J gene: TRBJ2-5
CDR3 DNA: TGTGCCAGCAGCTTTGGAGGACAGCTATTATATAGCAATCAGCCCCAGCATTTT; CDR3 protein: CASSFGGQLLYSNQPQHF; V gene: TRBV5-8; clone size: -; D gene: -; J gene: TRBJ1-5
CDR3 DNA: TGTGCCAGCAGCGTAGGGGGGACAGCGAACACCGGGGAGCTGTTTTTT; CDR3 protein: CASSVGGTANTGELFF; V gene: TRBV9; clone size: -; D gene: TRBD1; J gene: TRBJ2-2
CDR3 DNA: TGTGCCAGCAGTGAAGAAGGGAGCTATGGCTACACCTTC; CDR3 protein: CASSEEGSYGYTF; V gene: TRBV6-1; clone size: -; D gene: -; J gene: TRBJ1-2
CDR3 DNA: TGTGCCAGCAGTCCTAGTCGATCGGGCAGCTCCTATAATTCACCCCTCCACTTT; CDR3 protein: CASSPSRSGSSYNSPLHF; V gene: TRBV28; clone size: -; D gene: -; J gene: TRBJ1-6
CDR3 DNA: TGTGCCAGCAGTTCGGGGGGCTTAGGTAATCAGCCCCAGCATTTT; CDR3 protein: CASSSGGLGNQPQHF; V gene: TRBV25-1; clone size: -; D gene: -; J gene: TRBJ1-5
CDR3 DNA: TGTGCCTGGAGTGAGAGTCCTTATAATTCACCCCTCCACTTT; CDR3 protein: CAWSESPYNSPLHF; V gene: TRBV30; clone size: -; D gene: -; J gene: TRBJ1-6
CDR3 DNA: TGTGCTAGCAGCTTAGAGGCTAGCCTTGGGAATGAGCAGTTCTTC; CDR3 protein: CASSLEASLGNEQFF; V gene: TRBV7-7; clone size: -; D gene: -; J gene: TRBJ2-1
CDR3 DNA: TGCAGCGCCCAAGGAGAGGAGACCCAGTACTTC; CDR3 protein: CSAQGEETQYF; V gene: TRBV20-1; clone size: -; D gene: -; J gene: TRBJ2-5
CDR3 DNA: TGTGCCAGCTCACCGCGTGCAGGGGAACTGGGTAGTGAGCAGTTCTTC; CDR3 protein: CASSPRAGELGSEQFF; V gene: TRBV18; clone size: -; D gene: -; J gene: TRBJ2-1
CDR3 DNA: TGTGCCAGCAGTTCAGGCGATGGGCGGGCCAGGGAACTCTATGGCTACACCTTC; CDR3 protein: CASSSGDGRARELYGYTF; V gene: TRBV28; clone size: once; D gene: -; J gene: TRBJ1-2
CDR3 DNA: TGTGCCAGCAGCCAAACAGGGGGCGATCAGCCCCAGCATTTT; CDR3 protein: CASSQTGGDQPQHF; V gene: TRBV14; clone size: -; D gene: TRBD1; J gene: TRBJ1-5
CDR3 DNA: TGCGCCAGCAGTGACTACCGGGGTCTGGACCTCTACCCAAAAGGAAACACCGGGGAGCTGTTTTTT; CDR3 protein: CASSDYRGLDLYPKGNTGELFF; V gene: TRBV10-1; clone size: -; D gene: -; J gene: TRBJ2-2
CDR3 DNA: TGTGCCAGCAGCCCCATTACGGGACGCTTCTCCTACGAGCAGTACTTC; CDR3 protein: CASSPITGRFSYEQYF; V gene: TRBV7-2; clone size: -; D gene: -; J gene: TRBJ2-7
CDR3 DNA: TGTGCCAGTAGTATGGGGTTAACAGACCCACGCAATCAGCCCCAGCATTTT; CDR3 protein: CASSMGLTDPRNQPQHF; V gene: TRBV19; clone size: -; D gene: -; J gene: TRBJ1-5
CDR3 DNA: TGTGCCAGCAGCACTCAGACAGGGGGCAATTCACCCCTCCACTTT; CDR3 protein: CASSTQTGGNSPLHF; V gene: TRBV7-2; clone size: -; D gene: TRBD1; J gene: TRBJ1-6
CDR3 DNA: TGTGCCAGCAGCTTGTTTACTAGCGGGTGGGTAGATACGCAGTATTTT; CDR3 protein: CASSLFTSGWVDTQYF; V gene: TRBV5-4; clone size: -; D gene: TRBD2; J gene: TRBJ2-3
CDR3 DNA: TGTGCCAGAAGCCCCCCTTCGGGTTACAATGAGCAGTTCTTC; CDR3 protein: CARSPPSGYNEQFF; V gene: TRBV7-5; clone size: -; D gene: -; J gene: TRBJ2-1
CDR3 DNA: TGTGCCAGCAGCTTAGGCGGGAGAAGTGGATCCTACAATGAGCAGTTCTTC; CDR3 protein: CASSLGGRSGSYNEQFF; V gene: TRBV11-2; clone size: once; D gene: TRBD2; J gene: TRBJ2-1
CDR3 DNA: TGTGCCAGCTCACCAACGGGAGTAACCTACGAGCAGTACTTC; CDR3 protein: CASSPTGVTYEQYF; V gene: TRBV18; clone size: -; D gene: -; J gene: TRBJ2-7
CDR3 DNA: TGTGCCATCAGGGGGGAGGACTACACCTTC; CDR3 protein: CAIRGEDYTF; V gene: TRBV10-3; clone size: -; D gene: -; J gene: TRBJ1-2
CDR3 DNA: TGTGCCAGCAGCTTGGATTCTAGCGGGAGGGCCGGTGAGCAGTTCTTC; CDR3 protein: CASSLDSSGRAGEQFF; V gene: TRBV5-4; clone size: -; D gene: TRBD2; J gene: TRBJ2-1
CDR3 DNA: TGTGCCAGCTCACCGCCGGTGAACACTGAAGCTTTCTTT; CDR3 protein: CASSPPVNTEAFF; V gene: TRBV18; clone size: -; D gene: -; J gene: TRBJ1-1
CDR3 DNA: TGTGCCAGCTCACCTATCACCGGACAGGGCGTGCAGTTCTTC; CDR3 protein: CASSPITGQGVQFF; V gene: TRBV18; clone size: -; D gene: TRBD1; J gene: TRBJ2-1
CDR3 DNA: TGTGCCAGTAGTACATCCGGGTCCTTATACACAGATACGCAGTATTTT; CDR3 protein: CASSTSGSLYTDTQYF; V gene: TRBV19; clone size: -; D gene: -; J gene: TRBJ2-3
CDR3 DNA: TGTGCCAGCAGCCAAGGGGTTAGCTATGGCTACACCTTC; CDR3 protein: CASSQGVSYGYTF; V gene: TRBV14; clone size: few; D gene: -; J gene: TRBJ1-2
CDR3 DNA: TGTGCCAGCAGCCAAGTATGGGGAGGGGGGAATTCACCCCTCCACTTT; CDR3 protein: CASSQVWGGGNSPLHF; V gene: TRBV14; clone size: -; D gene: -; J gene: TRBJ1-6
CDR3 DNA: TGTGCCAGCAGCGCTGAGACTAGCGGGAGTTACGAGCAGTACTTC; CDR3 protein: CASSAETSGSYEQYF; V gene: TRBV21-1; clone size: -; D gene: -; J gene: TRBJ2-7
CDR3 DNA: TGTGCCAGCAGAATGGGACAGGGGGCCACTGAAGCTTTCTTT; CDR3 protein: CASRMGQGATEAFF; V gene: TRBV6-6; clone size: -; D gene: TRBD1; J gene: TRBJ1-1
CDR3 DNA: TGTGCCAGCAGCTTCGGACTGGCGCAAAGGTTCTTC; CDR3 protein: CASSFGLAQRFF; V gene: TRBV7-2; clone size: -; D gene: -; J gene: TRBJ2-1
CDR3 DNA: TGTGCCAGCAGTTTCGGGGCCCCACGTAGCAATCAGCCCCAGCATTTT; CDR3 protein: CASSFGAPRSNQPQHF; V gene: TRBV28; clone size: -; D gene: -; J gene: TRBJ1-5
CDR3 DNA: TGTGCCAGCAGCGGAACGGGACAGGCTTTCTACGAGCAGTACTTC; CDR3 protein: CASSGTGQAFYEQYF; V gene: TRBV28; clone size: -; D gene: TRBD1; J gene: TRBJ2-7
CDR3 DNA: TGTGCCTCAAGGGGGGTTGCTAACACTGAAGCTTTCTTT; CDR3 protein: CASRGVANTEAFF; V gene: TRBV30; clone size: -; D gene: -; J gene: TRBJ1-1
CDR3 DNA: TGTGCCAGCAGCTTGCAGGTCACAGATACGCAGTATTTT; CDR3 protein: CASSLQVTDTQYF; V gene: TRBV11-2; clone size: -; D gene: -; J gene: TRBJ2-3
CDR3 DNA: TGTGCCAGCAGCTACAGGGGTTGGTACGAGCAGTACTTC; CDR3 protein: CASSYRGWYEQYF; V gene: TRBV7-2; clone size: -; D gene: TRBD1; J gene: TRBJ2-7
CDR3 DNA: TGCGCCAGCAGCAGGGGACAGGGGATCTACGAGCAGTACTTC; CDR3 protein: CASSRGQGIYEQYF; V gene: TRBV4-1; clone size: -; D gene: TRBD1; J gene: TRBJ2-7
CDR3 DNA: TGTGCCAGCAGCCCGCCTCTCGGCACAGATACGCAGTATTTT; CDR3 protein: CASSPPLGTDTQYF; V gene: TRBV5-4; clone size: -; D gene: -; J gene: TRBJ2-3